This TCR beta chain originates from a study of PD-1 blockade in classical Hodgkin lymphoma. Findings and limits, study-wide: Researchers reported that CD4+ TCR diversity, though not CD8+, rose significantly by C4D1. TCR diversity at baseline was reported to be reduced in newly diagnosed patients relative to healthy donors.

Trimming shortened V by 2 bases and J by 8 bases, and 18 bases separated the two germline ends. This CDR3 comprises 15 residues. Germline lookup yields CDR1 ENHRY and CDR2 SYGVKD. Assay used: immunoSEQ multiplex PCR; TCRdb lists only in-frame clones, some missing. The sample holds approximately 12,000 clones, more than 85% seen once. Each patient relapsed following autologous stem cell transplantation, and prior brentuximab vedotin exposure differed. Comment on this clone: As yet, its antigen is unknown.

This receptor was identified in a human donor with classical Hodgkin lymphoma. The starting material was peripheral blood mononuclear cells (PBMCs), obtained at baseline. The V call is TRBV10-3, the J call TRBJ1-2; D is possibly TRBD1 (6 bases). The chain's CDR3 is CAISEPEGRGGGYTF. The CDR3 bases are TGTGCCATCAGTGAGCCCGAGGGGCGCGGGGGCGGCTACACCTTC.